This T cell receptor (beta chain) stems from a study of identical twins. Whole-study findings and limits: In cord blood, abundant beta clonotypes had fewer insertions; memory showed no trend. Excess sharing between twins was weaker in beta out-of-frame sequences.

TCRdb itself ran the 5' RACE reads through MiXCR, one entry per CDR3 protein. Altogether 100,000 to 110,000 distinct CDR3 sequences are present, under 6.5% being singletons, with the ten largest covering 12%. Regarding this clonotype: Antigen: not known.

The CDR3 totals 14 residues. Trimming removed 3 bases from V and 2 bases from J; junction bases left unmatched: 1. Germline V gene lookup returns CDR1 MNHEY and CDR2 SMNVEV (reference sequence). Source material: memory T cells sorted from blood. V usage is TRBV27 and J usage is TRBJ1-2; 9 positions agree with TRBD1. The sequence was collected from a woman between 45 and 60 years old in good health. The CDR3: CASSFGTGNYGYTF. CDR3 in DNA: TGTGCCAGCAGTTTCGGGACAGGGAACTATGGCTACACCTTC.